A selection of T cell receptor beta chains follows, all from one sample in a study of OX40 agonist ivuxolimab in advanced cancers. Profiling relied on immunoSEQ multiplex PCR, and the TCRdb table lists in-frame clones only, not all of them. The sample lists roughly 80,000 clones, 86% seen once, with 6.9% in the top ten. Material: CD4+ or CD8+ T cells sorted from blood, obtained in a trial of the OX40 agonist ivuxolimab. The receptors shown here come from an adult with an advanced solid tumor such as melanoma, head and neck, liver or kidney cancer. Both conserved end residues are part of each CDR3. A D gene is named only where the DNA matches it firmly. Expanded clones get a size class; other rows say once, few or many, or leave the size out.

clone_size: NA
j_call: TRBJ2-5
d_call: NA
v_call: TRBV5-4
cdr3_nt: TGTGCCAGCAGCTTGGGGTTAATCCAAGAGACCCAGTACTTC
cdr3_aa: CASSLGLIQETQYF

clone_size: NA
j_call: TRBJ2-1
d_call: TRBD2
v_call: TRBV5-1
cdr3_nt: TGCGCCAGCAGCTTGGTTGCGGGAGAGTATGTTGAGCAGTTCTTC
cdr3_aa: CASSLVAGEYVEQFF

clone_size: NA
j_call: TRBJ1-1
d_call: NA
v_call: TRBV6-5
cdr3_nt: TGTGCCAGCAGCTCTCAAGGGTTCCCCAAGGGTGAAGCTTTCTTT
cdr3_aa: CASSSQGFPKGEAFF

clone_size: once
j_call: TRBJ1-2
d_call: NA
v_call: TRBV4-2
cdr3_nt: TGTGCCAGCAGCCAAGACGGCCCTAGTGGCTACACCTTC
cdr3_aa: CASSQDGPSGYTF

clone_size: NA
j_call: TRBJ1-5
d_call: TRBD1
v_call: TRBV2
cdr3_nt: TGTGCCAGCAGTGAACAGGGGGCCCTCAATCAGCCCCAGCATTTT
cdr3_aa: CASSEQGALNQPQHF

clone_size: NA
j_call: TRBJ1-5
d_call: NA
v_call: TRBV6-5
cdr3_nt: TGTGCCAGCAGTTACTCAGGGGATCAGCCCCAGCATTTT
cdr3_aa: CASSYSGDQPQHF

clone_size: NA
j_call: TRBJ2-2
d_call: TRBD2
v_call: TRBV9
cdr3_nt: TGTGCCAGCAGCCCCCGGGGGGGGGCGGGCACCGGGGAGCTGTTTTTT
cdr3_aa: CASSPRGGAGTGELFF

clone_size: NA
j_call: TRBJ1-2
d_call: TRBD1
v_call: TRBV5-8
cdr3_nt: TGTGCCAGCAGCAGGGGGCTACCTACTAACTATGGCTACACCTTC
cdr3_aa: CASSRGLPTNYGYTF

clone_size: NA
j_call: TRBJ1-1
d_call: NA
v_call: TRBV7-2
cdr3_nt: TGTGCCAGCAGCTCAACCTGGGGTCCGAACACTGAAGCTTTCTTT
cdr3_aa: CASSSTWGPNTEAFF

clone_size: NA
j_call: TRBJ2-7
d_call: TRBD2
v_call: TRBV5-4
cdr3_nt: TGTGCCAGCAGCTTGGGGTCCCCTGCGGGAGACTACGAGCAGTACTTC
cdr3_aa: CASSLGSPAGDYEQYF

clone_size: NA
j_call: TRBJ2-1
d_call: TRBD1
v_call: TRBV5-4
cdr3_nt: TGTGCCAGCAGCTGGACAGGGGATGGGAATGAGCAGTTCTTC
cdr3_aa: CASSWTGDGNEQFF

clone_size: NA
j_call: TRBJ1-1
d_call: NA
v_call: TRBV30
cdr3_nt: TGTGCCTGGAGGAGGGATGGAGGGGGGATCAGGGCGAACACTGAAGCTTTCTTT
cdr3_aa: CAWRRDGGGIRANTEAFF

clone_size: NA
j_call: TRBJ2-2
d_call: NA
v_call: TRBV27
cdr3_nt: TGTGCCAGCAGTTTATGGGGGGGCGGGATTCCCGGGGAGCTGTTTTTT
cdr3_aa: CASSLWGGGIPGELFF

clone_size: NA
j_call: TRBJ2-7
d_call: TRBD2
v_call: TRBV2
cdr3_nt: TGTGCCAGCACCCGACTGCTCACTAGCGCATACGAGCAGTACTTC
cdr3_aa: CASTRLLTSAYEQYF

clone_size: NA
j_call: TRBJ1-1
d_call: NA
v_call: TRBV18
cdr3_nt: TGTGCCAGCAAGGATTCGGGATCCGACACTGAAGCTTTCTTT
cdr3_aa: CASKDSGSDTEAFF

clone_size: NA
j_call: TRBJ2-7
d_call: NA
v_call: TRBV11-2
cdr3_nt: TGTGCCAGCAGCTCTACCTACGAGCAGTACTTC
cdr3_aa: CASSSTYEQYF

clone_size: NA
j_call: TRBJ1-3
d_call: NA
v_call: TRBV4-2
cdr3_nt: TGTGCCAGCAGCCCGCCAGGGGAAGGGTCTGGAAACACCATATATTTT
cdr3_aa: CASSPPGEGSGNTIYF

clone_size: NA
j_call: TRBJ2-6
d_call: TRBD1
v_call: TRBV19
cdr3_nt: TGTGCCAGTAGCAAGGGGGCGCGCGGGGCCAACGTCCTGACTTTC
cdr3_aa: CASSKGARGANVLTF

clone_size: NA
j_call: TRBJ1-2
d_call: TRBD1
v_call: TRBV29-1
cdr3_nt: TGCAGCGTTGGCAGGGGGCGAGACTATGGCTACACCTTC
cdr3_aa: CSVGRGRDYGYTF

clone_size: NA
j_call: TRBJ1-1
d_call: NA
v_call: TRBV4-1
cdr3_nt: TGCGCCAGCAGCCAAGATCAACGGGCCATCAACACTGAAGCTTTCTTT
cdr3_aa: CASSQDQRAINTEAFF

clone_size: NA
j_call: TRBJ2-1
d_call: NA
v_call: TRBV7-9
cdr3_nt: TGTGCCAGCAGCTCCTGGGGGGATCAGTTCTTC
cdr3_aa: CASSSWGDQFF

clone_size: NA
j_call: TRBJ2-1
d_call: NA
v_call: TRBV18
cdr3_nt: TGTGCCAGCTCACCAACACCGTCCAATGAGCAGTTCTTC
cdr3_aa: CASSPTPSNEQFF

clone_size: NA
j_call: TRBJ2-1
d_call: NA
v_call: TRBV5-1
cdr3_nt: TGCGCCAGCAGCTTGACCAGGGTGAATGAGCAGTTCTTC
cdr3_aa: CASSLTRVNEQFF

clone_size: NA
j_call: TRBJ2-1
d_call: NA
v_call: TRBV11-3
cdr3_nt: TGTGCCAGCAGCTTAGACCCGAACAATGAGCAGTTCTTC
cdr3_aa: CASSLDPNNEQFF

clone_size: NA
j_call: TRBJ1-1
d_call: NA
v_call: TRBV27
cdr3_nt: TGTGCCAGCAGGACAGTTTTGAACACTGAAGCTTTCTTT
cdr3_aa: CASRTVLNTEAFF

clone_size: once
j_call: TRBJ2-7
d_call: NA
v_call: TRBV27
cdr3_nt: TGTGCCAGCAGTTTATACGAGCAATACGAGCAGTACTTC
cdr3_aa: CASSLYEQYEQYF

clone_size: NA
j_call: TRBJ1-6
d_call: TRBD1
v_call: TRBV5-1
cdr3_nt: TGCGCCAGCAGCTTGGTTTCAGGGGGTAACTATAATTCACCCCTCCACTTT
cdr3_aa: CASSLVSGGNYNSPLHF

clone_size: NA
j_call: TRBJ1-1
d_call: NA
v_call: TRBV5-8
cdr3_nt: TGTGCCAGCAGCTTGGGCACTGAAGCTTTCTTT
cdr3_aa: CASSLGTEAFF

clone_size: NA
j_call: TRBJ2-7
d_call: NA
v_call: TRBV6-1
cdr3_nt: TGTGCCAGCACAGGAGGGGCGCGGGTCCTTCGGCAGTACTTC
cdr3_aa: CASTGGARVLRQYF

clone_size: once
j_call: TRBJ1-6
d_call: NA
v_call: TRBV6-5
cdr3_nt: TGTGCCAGCAGTTATACTAGGACAGCTAATTCACCCCTCCACTTT
cdr3_aa: CASSYTRTANSPLHF

clone_size: NA
j_call: TRBJ2-2
d_call: NA
v_call: TRBV11-2
cdr3_nt: TGTGCCAGCAGCTGGATGGGGAGGACTACTGGGGAGCTGTTTTTT
cdr3_aa: CASSWMGRTTGELFF

clone_size: few
j_call: TRBJ1-2
d_call: TRBD1
v_call: TRBV11-3
cdr3_nt: TGTGCCAGCAGCTTGAGGGGACAGGGGGCGGAAGGCTACACCTTC
cdr3_aa: CASSLRGQGAEGYTF

clone_size: NA
j_call: TRBJ1-3
d_call: NA
v_call: TRBV5-3
cdr3_nt: TGTGCCAGAAGCGGAGGCTCTGGAAACACCATATATTTT
cdr3_aa: CARSGGSGNTIYF

clone_size: NA
j_call: TRBJ2-3
d_call: NA
v_call: TRBV7-9
cdr3_nt: TGTGCCAGCAGCCCACGTGGGGGCGGGAGCGTAACAGATACGCAGTATTTT
cdr3_aa: CASSPRGGGSVTDTQYF

clone_size: NA
j_call: TRBJ1-2
d_call: TRBD1
v_call: TRBV13
cdr3_nt: TGTGCCAGCAAATACACAGGGGTTGACTATGGCTACACCTTC
cdr3_aa: CASKYTGVDYGYTF

clone_size: few
j_call: TRBJ1-1
d_call: NA
v_call: TRBV19
cdr3_nt: TGTGCCAGTAGAGCCGAGGGGATGAACACTGAAGCTTTCTTT
cdr3_aa: CASRAEGMNTEAFF

clone_size: NA
j_call: TRBJ2-1
d_call: NA
v_call: TRBV7-9
cdr3_nt: TGTGCCTATGGACCTAGAAGCCTCAATGAGCAGTTCTTC
cdr3_aa: CAYGPRSLNEQFF

clone_size: NA
j_call: TRBJ2-2
d_call: NA
v_call: TRBV10-2
cdr3_nt: TGCGCCACCTCCCGGAGGGGGGCCGGGGAGCTGTTTTTT
cdr3_aa: CATSRRGAGELFF

clone_size: once
j_call: TRBJ2-7
d_call: TRBD2
v_call: TRBV9
cdr3_nt: TGTGCCAGCAGCCCAACCGGGACTAGCGACTACGAGCAGTACTTC
cdr3_aa: CASSPTGTSDYEQYF

clone_size: NA
j_call: TRBJ1-2
d_call: TRBD1
v_call: TRBV29-1
cdr3_nt: TGCAGCGTGGGCCGCTGGACAGGGCCTGGGTATGGCTACACCTTC
cdr3_aa: CSVGRWTGPGYGYTF

clone_size: NA
j_call: TRBJ1-5
d_call: NA
v_call: TRBV18
cdr3_nt: TGTGCCAGCTCTGGAGGCTTCGGTCAGCCCCAGCATTTT
cdr3_aa: CASSGGFGQPQHF

clone_size: NA
j_call: TRBJ1-3
d_call: TRBD1
v_call: TRBV6-1
cdr3_nt: TGTGCCAGCTGGGACAGGGGGTGGGAAAACACCATATATTTT
cdr3_aa: CASWDRGWENTIYF

clone_size: NA
j_call: TRBJ2-3
d_call: NA
v_call: TRBV2
cdr3_nt: TGTGCCAGCAGGGACCCCCTTACGGATACGCAGTATTTT
cdr3_aa: CASRDPLTDTQYF

clone_size: NA
j_call: TRBJ1-6
d_call: TRBD1
v_call: TRBV7-2
cdr3_nt: TGTGCCAGCAGCCTACAGGGGGTCTATAATTCACCCCTCCACTTT
cdr3_aa: CASSLQGVYNSPLHF

clone_size: NA
j_call: TRBJ2-7
d_call: TRBD2
v_call: TRBV7-9
cdr3_nt: TGTGCCAGCAGCTTATCAGCGGGAGGGAGCTCCTACGAGCAGTACTTC
cdr3_aa: CASSLSAGGSSYEQYF

clone_size: once
j_call: TRBJ1-1
d_call: TRBD1
v_call: TRBV7-6
cdr3_nt: TGTGCCAGCAGCCCCCGGACAGGGGGATCTATGAACACTGAAGCTTTCTTT
cdr3_aa: CASSPRTGGSMNTEAFF

clone_size: NA
j_call: TRBJ2-5
d_call: TRBD1
v_call: TRBV29-1
cdr3_nt: TGCAGCGTTCGGTGGACAGGCTTCATTGAGACCCAGTACTTC
cdr3_aa: CSVRWTGFIETQYF

clone_size: once
j_call: TRBJ1-6
d_call: NA
v_call: TRBV2
cdr3_nt: TGTGCCAGCACGCGCCCCAATTCACCCCTCCACTTT
cdr3_aa: CASTRPNSPLHF

clone_size: NA
j_call: TRBJ2-1
d_call: NA
v_call: TRBV5-1
cdr3_nt: TGCGCCAGCAGCCCCCCCCGCAGCTCCAATGAGCAGTTCTTC
cdr3_aa: CASSPPRSSNEQFF

clone_size: NA
j_call: TRBJ1-1
d_call: NA
v_call: TRBV2
cdr3_nt: TGTGCCAGCACCAAGGACGGAGGGACTGAAGCTTTCTTT
cdr3_aa: CASTKDGGTEAFF

clone_size: NA
j_call: TRBJ1-1
d_call: NA
v_call: TRBV11-1
cdr3_nt: TGTGCCAGCAGCTTAGAACCGAGCATGAACACTGAAGCTTTCTTT
cdr3_aa: CASSLEPSMNTEAFF